A selection of T cell receptor beta chains follows, all from one sample in a study of T cells after yellow fever vaccination. TCRdb redid the calling of the 5' RACE reads with MiXCR, one entry per CDR3 protein. The sample has about 320,000 distinct CDR3 sequences, approximately 4% seen once. Sequenced here: PBMCs, sampled 15 days after the yellow fever booster vaccination. The receptors derive from a man aged 18-30 years who received the YFV17D yellow fever vaccine. Each CDR3 is given with its conserved first and last residue. A D gene is named only where the DNA matches it firmly. Size is omitted from some rows. Given values are once, few, many or a class for expanded clones.

v_call: TRBV5-1; clone_size: few; j_call: TRBJ1-4; d_call: TRBD1; cdr3_aa: CASSLQGAKGEKLFF; cdr3_nt: TGCGCCAGCAGCTTACAGGGGGCGAAAGGTGAAAAACTGTTTTTT
v_call: TRBV7-3; clone_size: few; j_call: TRBJ1-2; d_call: NA; cdr3_aa: CASSLNDGEANYGYTF; cdr3_nt: TGTGCCAGCAGCTTAAATGATGGGGAAGCTAACTATGGCTACACCTTC
v_call: TRBV7-9; clone_size: few; j_call: TRBJ2-4; d_call: TRBD1; cdr3_aa: CASSLQQGIAKNIQYF; cdr3_nt: TGTGCCAGCAGCCTACAACAGGGGATAGCCAAAAACATTCAGTACTTC
v_call: TRBV4-1; clone_size: many; j_call: TRBJ1-1; d_call: NA; cdr3_aa: CASSQVPSTEAFF; cdr3_nt: TGCGCCAGCAGCCAAGTCCCCAGCACTGAAGCTTTCTTT
v_call: TRBV7-2; clone_size: few; j_call: TRBJ1-2; d_call: NA; cdr3_aa: CASSPTARAYGYTF; cdr3_nt: TGTGCCAGCAGCCCCACCGCTCGGGCCTATGGCTACACCTTC
v_call: TRBV5-1; clone_size: NA; j_call: TRBJ2-5; d_call: TRBD2; cdr3_aa: CASSTTSGGAETQYF; cdr3_nt: TGCGCCAGCAGCACCACTAGCGGGGGGGCAGAGACCCAGTACTTC
v_call: TRBV7-2; clone_size: many; j_call: TRBJ1-4; d_call: NA; cdr3_aa: CASSLAGWSKGEKLFF; cdr3_nt: TGTGCCAGCAGCTTAGCGGGGTGGTCAAAAGGTGAAAAACTGTTTTTT
v_call: TRBV3-1; clone_size: NA; j_call: TRBJ2-5; d_call: NA; cdr3_aa: CASRKAEETQYF; cdr3_nt: TGTGCCAGCAGGAAGGCCGAAGAGACCCAGTACTTC
v_call: TRBV3-1; clone_size: NA; j_call: TRBJ1-5; d_call: NA; cdr3_aa: CASSHGDQPQHF; cdr3_nt: TGTGCCAGCAGCCATGGGGATCAGCCCCAGCATTTT
v_call: TRBV18; clone_size: few; j_call: TRBJ1-1; d_call: TRBD1; cdr3_aa: CASSRLTGAPSSNTEAFF; cdr3_nt: TGTGCCAGCTCACGGCTGACAGGGGCCCCCTCCTCGAACACTGAAGCTTTCTTT
v_call: TRBV5-1; clone_size: many; j_call: TRBJ1-4; d_call: NA; cdr3_aa: CASSLAVSANEKLFF; cdr3_nt: TGCGCCAGCAGCTTGGCCGTATCAGCTAATGAAAAACTGTTTTTT